This TCR beta chain was sequenced in a study of CD4 T cells in relation to SARS-CoV-2 and coronaviruses. The wider study: After 10 days of antigen culture, PBMC TCR beta CDR3s were sequenced. Study conclusions and caveats: Memory recall responses, not primary responses primed in culture, are what the assay detects.

Sequencing used immunoSEQ multiplex PCR; TCRdb keeps in-frame clones, though not all of them. The sample lists about 47,000 clones, roughly 87% occurring once. About this clone itself: Its antigen remains unknown.

This CDR3 has 15 residues. V was cut by 6 bases and J by 1 base, with 15 bases left in between. Germline-derived CDR1 and CDR2 are MGHRA and YSYEKL. The chain combines TRBV4-1 with TRBJ2-5; TRBD1 might be the D (5 bases). The receptor was derived from an adult with COVID-19. The source material was naive CD4+ T cells from PBMCs, cultured in vitro. The subset denotes: naive CD4+ T cells isolated by negative enrichment. The chain's CDR3 is CASRPGIPSQETQYF. CDR3 DNA: TGCGCCAGCAGGCCAGGGATTCCCTCCCAAGAGACCCAGTACTTC.